This passage covers 26 T cell receptor beta chains from one sample sequenced in a study of identical twins. TCRdb re-called the 5' RACE reads with MiXCR, one entry per CDR3 protein. Of 600,000 to 800,000 distinct CDR3 sequences in the sample, roughly 20% are singletons; the top ten hold about 4.5%. The data also belong to a second study, concerning T cells expressing NK-cell markers.

The sequenced sample was PBMCs. These TCRs come from a woman aged 18-30 years in good health.

This clonotype has only a few counts. CDR3 sequence: CASSWDWNEQFF. DNA for the CDR3: TGTGCCAGCAGCTGGGATTGGAATGAGCAGTTCTTC. The chain employs TRBV12-3 or TRBV12-4 and TRBJ2-1; no clear D gene. The germline V and J ends were trimmed by 6 bases and 7 bases, with 10 bases remaining between them. This CDR3 comprises 12 residues.

V and J are TRBV20-1 and TRBJ2-5; 7 bases are shared with TRBD2. The ends lost 0 bases at V and 1 base at J; junction bases unmatched: 8. CDR1 DFQATT and CDR2 SNEGSKA come from the germline V gene (reference sequence). The CDR3 contains 16 residues. CDR3 amino acids: CSARDALAVTQETQYF. DNA of the CDR3: TGCAGTGCTAGAGATGCCCTAGCGGTCACCCAAGAGACCCAGTACTTC.

This rearrangement joins TRBV20-1 to TRBJ1-1, with D tentatively TRBD1 (5 bases). The V end was cut by 6 bases, the J end by 1 base, with 12 bases between. This CDR3 has 13 amino acids. Looked up from germline, CDR1 is DFQATT and CDR2 is SNEGSKA (reference sequence). The chain's CDR3 is CSAVGAPNTEAFF. The CDR3 DNA reads TGCAGTGCCGTCGGGGCTCCGAACACTGAAGCTTTCTTT.

This clonotype came up a few times. The chain joins TRBV7-9 to TRBJ2-1; D not certain. CDR1 and CDR2 from the germline V gene are SEHNR and FQNEAQ (reference sequence). Trimming shortened V by 1 base and J by 10 bases, and 14 bases separated the two germline ends. This CDR3 has 14 residues. The CDR3 sequence is CASSLGAAAREQFF. The CDR3 coding sequence is TGTGCCAGCAGCTTAGGGGCAGCTGCTAGGGAGCAGTTCTTC.

The chain recombines TRBV10-3 with TRBJ1-4; D unclear. Germline V lookup: CDR1 ENHRY, CDR2 SYGVKD. The CDR3 runs to 10 residues. V was cut by 11 bases and J by 8 bases, with 9 bases left in between. This chain's CDR3 is CAPRYEKLFF. CDR3 sequence (DNA): TGTGCCCCCCGGTACGAAAAACTGTTTTTT.

This chain connects TRBV5-1 to TRBJ2-3; 15 nucleotides align to TRBD2. This CDR3 has 17 residues. With V trimmed by 3 bases and J by 3 bases, 5 bases remained unmatched. The germline V gene encodes CDR1 SGHRS and CDR2 YFSETQ. The CDR3 sequence: CASSSPGTSGRTDTQYF. The CDR3 DNA reads TGCGCCAGCAGCTCCCCCGGGACTAGCGGGAGGACAGATACGCAGTATTTT. Supplemented by reference TRBV5-1 and TRBJ2-3, the full variable domain reads KAGVTQTPRYLIKTRGQQVTLSCSPISGHRSVSWYQQTPGQGLQFLFEYFSETQRNKGNFPGRFSGRQFSNSRSEMNVSTLELGDSALYLCASSSPGTSGRTDTQYFGPGTRLTVL.

The rearrangement joins TRBV7-9 to TRBJ2-2; no reliable D call. Trimming cost V 10 bases and J 0 bases, with 9 bases left between them. Germline V gives CDR1 SEHNR, CDR2 FQNEAQ (reference sequence). The CDR3 totals 13 residues. The CDR3 DNA reads as TGTGCCACGATGGAATCGAACACCGGGGAGCTGTTTTTT. Residues: CATMESNTGELFF.

This clonotype was seen ten or more times. The chain links TRBV12-3 or TRBV12-4 to TRBJ1-2; D call uncertain. The germline V and J ends were trimmed by 3 bases and 2 bases, with 7 bases remaining between them. The CDR3 extends over 13 amino acids. CDR3 DNA: TGTGCCAGCAGTTTTGGTCGGAACTATGGCTACACCTTC. This gives the protein CASSFGRNYGYTF.

The chain carries TRBV7-2 and TRBJ2-7; maybe TRBD2 (6 bases). Germline V gene data show CDR1 as SGHTA and CDR2 as FQGNSA. The CDR3 covers 15 residues. Trimming took off 0 bases at V and 7 bases at J, with 16 bases between the two ends. CDR3 nucleotides: TGTGCCAGCAGCTTAGCGACGGGAGCCCTACGGGAGCAGTACTTC. Residues: CASSLATGALREQYF.

The chain is built from TRBV10-2 and TRBJ2-3; 7 bases agree with TRBD1. Germline V lookup: CDR1 WSHSY, CDR2 SAAADI. The CDR3 length is 16 residues. V lost 6 bases, J lost 2 bases, and 11 bases stayed unmatched. CDR3 sequence reads: CASRLLGQLITDTQYF. The CDR3 DNA reads TGCGCCAGCAGGCTTCTGGGACAGCTTATCACAGATACGCAGTATTTT.

The chain is built from TRBV4-3 and TRBJ2-5, with 9 nucleotides matching TRBD2. CDR1 and CDR2 from the germline V gene are LGHNA and YSLEER. This CDR3 has 16 amino acids. V shed 4 bases, J shed 7 bases, and the junction held 13 bases outside the gene matches. In DNA, the CDR3 is TGCGCCAGCAGCCGAGCTTTGGCGGGAGGGCCCCTGACCCAGTACTTC. It codes for CASSRALAGGPLTQYF.

About this clonotype: A read error may produce the germline difference seen at one junction end. V gene TRBV5-5 combines with J gene TRBJ2-2; possibly TRBD1 or TRBD2 for D (5 bases each). The CDR3 length is 17 residues. Germline-derived CDR1 and CDR2 are SGHKS and YYEKEE (reference sequence). CDR3 DNA: TGTGCCATCAGCCGCGGGCTCTTCGGGGCTTACACCGGGGAGCTGTTTTTT. Its translation is CAISRGLFGAYTGELFF. Full variable domain (outside the CDR3, taken from reference TRBV5-5 and TRBJ2-2): DAGVTQSPTHLIKTRGQQVTLRCSPISGHKSVSWYQQVLGQGPQFIFQYYEKEERGRGNFPDRFSARQFPNYSSELNVNALLLGDSALYLCAISRGLFGAYTGELFFGEGSRLTVL.

The V call is TRBV7-9, the J call TRBJ1-2; D might be TRBD1 (5 bases). V dropped 5 bases and J dropped 2 bases, with 12 bases sitting between them. CDR1 and CDR2 (germline): SEHNR, FQNEAQ (reference sequence). This CDR3 has 14 residues. CDR3 sequence reads: CASSPTDTNYGYTF. In DNA, the CDR3 is TGTGCCAGCAGCCCCACGGACACCAACTATGGCTACACCTTC. The variable domain in full, completed from reference TRBV7-9 and TRBJ1-2, reads DTGVSQNPRHKITKRGQNVTFRCDPISEHNRLYWYRQTLGQGPEFLTYFQNEAQLEKSRLLSDRFSAERPKGSFSTLEIQRTEQGDSAMYLCASSPTDTNYGYTFGSGTRLTVV.

The chain recombines TRBV12-3 or TRBV12-4 with TRBJ2-1; 12 positions match TRBD2. This CDR3 has 17 amino acids. Trimming removed 0 bases from V and 4 bases from J; junction bases left unmatched: 4. The CDR3 nucleotides are TGTGCCAGCAGTTTAGCCACTAGCGGGGGGCAATACAATGAGCAGTTCTTC. Amino acid sequence: CASSLATSGGQYNEQFF.

In this sample, this clonotype turned up a few times. V and J are TRBV20-1 and TRBJ2-1; D is undetermined. CDR3 length: 14 residues. The germline V and J ends were trimmed by 4 bases and 1 base, with 11 bases remaining between them. Germline lookup yields CDR1 DFQATT and CDR2 SNEGSKA (reference sequence). CDR3 in DNA: TGCAGTGCTACCGGCCCGAGGTCCTACAATGAGCAGTTCTTC. Protein product: CSATGPRSYNEQFF.

The chain links TRBV20-1 to TRBJ2-7; TRBD1 might be the D (5 bases). The germline CDR1 and CDR2 sequences are DFQATT and SNEGSKA (reference sequence). V was pared by 5 bases and J by 4 bases, with 9 bases between. CDR3 length: 11 residues. CDR3 residues: CSAANRYEQYF. DNA for the CDR3: TGCAGTGCTGCCAACAGGTACGAGCAGTACTTC.

This clonotype came up a few times. The genes are TRBV7-9 and TRBJ1-1; tentatively, D is TRBD1 (5 bases). Germline values: CDR1 SEHNR, CDR2 FQNEAQ (reference sequence). The CDR3 has 14 residues. V shed 5 bases and J shed 4 bases, with 14 bases lying between them. The CDR3 here is CASSPPVGRTEAFF. CDR3 coding DNA: TGTGCCAGCAGCCCTCCAGTGGGGCGCACTGAAGCTTTCTTT.

This clonotype was counted a few times. V gene TRBV10-3 combines with J gene TRBJ2-7; D ambiguous. Trimming left V 10 bases short and J 0 bases short, with 16 bases between. Germline values: CDR1 ENHRY, CDR2 SYGVKD. The CDR3 covers 14 residues. Written as DNA, the CDR3 is TGTGCCAACGCTCAAGGACCGACCTCCTACGAGCAGTACTTC. Its protein is CANAQGPTSYEQYF.

The CDR3 DNA reads TGTGCCAGCAGCCCCGGGGGTAGGACAGGGAGATGGGAGACCCAGTACTTC. It codes for CASSPGGRTGRWETQYF. The J gene is TRBJ2-5, the V gene TRBV7-2; 8 bases are a match to TRBD1. The CDR3 is made up of 17 amino acids. Germline V gene data show CDR1 as SGHTA and CDR2 as FQGNSA. V shed 5 bases, J shed 5 bases, and the junction held 16 bases outside the gene matches.

This clonotype was observed a few times. V gene TRBV29-1 combines with J gene TRBJ2-7; D call uncertain. The CDR3 is made up of 12 amino acids. Trimming cost V 6 bases and J 2 bases, with 11 bases left between them. Germline assignment: CDR1 SQVTM and CDR2 ANQGSEA. The CDR3 is CSVAVQTYEQYF. The CDR3 DNA reads as TGCAGCGTCGCTGTGCAGACCTACGAGCAGTACTTC.

There are a few counts of this clonotype. In DNA form, the CDR3 reads TGTGCCAGCAGCTTCGGATACAACACCGGGGAGCTGTTTTTT. Translated: CASSFGYNTGELFF. The V gene is TRBV11-2, the J gene TRBJ2-2; no clear D. The CDR3 runs to 14 residues. Between the trimmed V and J ends, which lost 3 bases and 2 bases, there was a span of 7 bases. Germline assignment: CDR1 SGHAT and CDR2 FQNNGV.

This clonotype showed up just a few times. The genes are TRBV5-1 and TRBJ2-3, with TRBD1 as a possible D gene (5 bases). The V end lost 3 bases, the J end lost 0 bases, and 29 bases lay between the germline ends. The CDR3 runs 21 residues. Germline CDR1 is SGHRS and CDR2 is YFSETQ. The CDR3: CASSSIHSDSLRTPSTDTQYF. CDR3 bases: TGCGCCAGCAGCTCAATCCACAGCGACAGTCTTCGAACTCCTAGCACAGATACGCAGTATTTT.

The sample holds many counts of this clonotype. The chain is built from TRBV5-1 and TRBJ2-7; 8 positions match TRBD2. This CDR3 region has 13 residues. Losses at the gene ends were 4 bases for V and 7 bases for J; bases not matched to a gene: 7. Germline CDR1 SGHRS, CDR2 YFSETQ. In DNA form, the CDR3 reads TGCGCCAGCAGCCTAGCGGGCCTCTGGGAGCAGTACTTC. Translation gives CASSLAGLWEQYF.

This chain uses TRBV20-1 with TRBJ2-7; no clear D gene. V was shortened by 6 bases and J by 3 bases, with 15 bases between the two germline ends. The CDR3 spans 13 residues. From germline, CDR1 is DFQATT and CDR2 SNEGSKA (reference sequence). The CDR3 region has the DNA TGCAGTGCCAAGGACCAGACCGACTACGAGCAGTACTTC. The encoded protein is CSAKDQTDYEQYF.

V usage is TRBV7-6 and J usage is TRBJ2-2; D is tentatively TRBD1 or TRBD2 (5 bases each). V lost 5 bases to trimming and J lost 6 bases, with 19 bases between them. This CDR3 is 16 amino acids long. Germline CDR1 is SGHVS and CDR2 is FNYEAQ. The CDR3 loop reads CASSPGTPTIAGELFF. In nucleotides, the CDR3 is TGTGCCAGCAGCCCAGGGACCCCGACGATCGCCGGGGAGCTGTTTTTT.

This clonotype came up many times. The CDR3, as DNA: TGCAGCGTTGACTGGTGGCCGCGAGTCCTAAGAGGAGGGGACACTGAAGCTTTCTTT. Translating gives CSVDWWPRVLRGGDTEAFF. The V and J genes are TRBV29-1 and TRBJ1-1, with a weak D call TRBD1 (5 bases). The V end was cut by 3 bases, the J end by 3 bases, with 29 bases between. This CDR3 has 19 amino acids. CDR1 is SQVTM and CDR2 is ANQGSEA in the germline V gene.